The 16 T cell receptor beta chains listed next were all sequenced from one sample in a study of identical twins. MiXCR was run by TCRdb on the 5' RACE reads, yielding one entry per CDR3 protein. In the table there are 450,000 or so distinct CDR3 sequences, roughly 13% of which are singletons. These same data were also listed under a study on yellow fever vaccine responses in identical twins.

Sequenced input: CD4+ T cells sorted from blood. All receptors come from a woman aged 18-29 years in good health.

The V and J genes are TRBV5-1 and TRBJ2-3, with 7 bases matching TRBD1. Looked up from germline, CDR1 is SGHRS and CDR2 is YFSETQ. V shed 3 bases, J shed 3 bases, and the junction held 10 bases outside the gene matches. CDR3 length: 16 amino acids. The CDR3 region has the DNA TGCGCCAGCAGCTCCGGGTTGACAGGGTGGACAGATACGCAGTATTTT. This translates into CASSSGLTGWTDTQYF.

The table lists this clonotype with a few counts. This sequence joins TRBV5-5 and TRBJ2-5; the D gene is possibly TRBD2 (6 bases). The V end lost 7 bases, the J end lost 2 bases, and 12 bases lay between the germline ends. The CDR3 has 13 residues. CDR1 SGHKS and CDR2 YYEKEE come from the germline V gene (reference sequence). CDR3 nucleotide sequence: TGTGCCAGCGGGGGGATATATCAAGAGACCCAGTACTTC. Its translation: CASGGIYQETQYF.

This clonotype was found a few times. The V and J genes are TRBV5-1 and TRBJ2-7; 7 nucleotides match TRBD1. CDR3 length: 14 amino acids. V shed 2 bases and J 5 bases; nucleotides not matched to a gene: 7. Germline CDR1 reads SGHRS; CDR2 reads YFSETQ. CDR3 bases: TGCGCCAGCAGCTTCGAAGGGGGCCGAAACGAGCAGTACTTC. Protein product: CASSFEGGRNEQYF.

This clonotype was seen a handful of times. This sequence joins TRBV20-1 and TRBJ1-2, with 8 positions matching TRBD1. Losses at the gene ends were 6 bases for V and 6 bases for J; bases not matched to a gene: 9. The germline V gene encodes CDR1 DFQATT and CDR2 SNEGSKA (reference sequence). The CDR3 is 13 amino acids. The CDR3 spells CSALFDRGDGYTF. DNA of the CDR3: TGCAGTGCCCTCTTCGACAGGGGCGATGGCTACACCTTC.

The chain employs TRBV7-2 and TRBJ2-6, with 10 bases aligning to TRBD2. The trim removed 5 bases at V and 12 bases at J, leaving 13 bases unmatched. Germline CDR1 reads SGHTA; CDR2 reads FQGNSA. CDR3 length equals 16 residues. CDR3 coding DNA: TGTGCCAGCAGCGTTAGCGGGGGGACCCGGGCAGCCGTCCTGACTTTC. It translates to CASSVSGGTRAAVLTF.

J is TRBJ2-7 and V is TRBV5-4; D is tentatively TRBD1 or TRBD2 (6 bases each). V was shortened by 1 base and J by 5 bases, with 13 bases between the two germline ends. The CDR3 loop spans 14 amino acids. The germline V gene has CDR1 SGHNT and CDR2 YYREEE (reference sequence). CDR3 sequence reads: CASSLSGGRNEQYF. CDR3 coding DNA: TGTGCCAGCAGCTTGAGTGGGGGGCGCAACGAGCAGTACTTC.

V and J are TRBV28 and TRBJ2-7; D is possibly TRBD1 or TRBD2 (5 bases each). This CDR3 has 15 amino acids. Trimming took 5 bases from V and 0 from J, leaving 14 bases between them. CDR1 MDHEN and CDR2 SYDVKM come from the germline V gene. Here the CDR3 DNA reads TGTGCCAGCAGTACCCCGGGGCCAAGCTCCTACGAGCAGTACTTC. It encodes CASSTPGPSSYEQYF.

This clonotype showed up many times. The chain is built from TRBV3-1 and TRBJ2-7; D may be TRBD2 (5 bases). The CDR3 extends over 12 amino acids. Germline lookup yields CDR1 LGHDT and CDR2 YNNKEL (reference sequence). Between the trimmed V and J ends, which lost 3 bases and 6 bases, there was a span of 9 bases. CDR3 protein: CASSQGVTEQYF. DNA for the CDR3: TGTGCCAGCAGCCAGGGAGTAACCGAGCAGTACTTC.

The chain combines TRBV3-1 with TRBJ2-3; D is possibly TRBD2 (5 bases). Germline-derived CDR1 and CDR2 are LGHDT and YNNKEL (reference sequence). V was clipped by 4 bases and J by 6 bases, with 17 bases between them. The CDR3 sequence is 15 residues long. DNA of the CDR3: TGTGCCAGCAGCCCGGGCGGGTTGGGGAAGGATACGCAGTATTTT. It yields the protein CASSPGGLGKDTQYF.

The CDR3 spells CAIGTAGNQPQHF. The DNA for the CDR3 is TGTGCCATCGGGACAGCGGGCAATCAGCCCCAGCATTTT. The V call is TRBV6-6, the J call TRBJ1-5, with 7 bases matching TRBD1. This CDR3 comprises 13 residues. Germline values: CDR1 MNHNY, CDR2 SVGAGI (reference sequence). V was pared by 10 bases and J by 2 bases, with 5 bases of the junction left unmatched.

CDR3 coding DNA: TGTGCCAGCAGCTTAGTCCCGGTTCTAAGGGGCGGGAGTACAGATACGCAGTATTTT. The encoded protein is CASSLVPVLRGGSTDTQYF. V usage is TRBV11-2 and J usage is TRBJ2-3; 7 bases map to TRBD2. CDR1 SGHAT and CDR2 FQNNGV come from the germline V gene. The CDR3 has 19 amino acids. V lost 1 base to trimming and J lost 3 bases; unmatched junction nucleotides: 16.

CDR3 region: CASSQDPGGSTDTQYF. CDR3 nucleotides: TGTGCCAGCAGCCAAGATCCGGGGGGGAGCACAGATACGCAGTATTTT. The V and J genes are TRBV3-1 and TRBJ2-3; 8 nucleotides match TRBD2. This CDR3 is 16 amino acids long. The germline V gene encodes CDR1 LGHDT and CDR2 YNNKEL (reference sequence). Trimming at V came to 0 bases and at J to 0 bases, leaving 2 bases not matched to a gene.

This clonotype was observed at least ten times. The chain recombines TRBV12-3 or TRBV12-4 with TRBJ2-7; D is uncertain. V lost 7 bases, J lost 5 bases, and 15 bases lay in between. This CDR3 region has 13 residues. The CDR3 sequence: CASTPMGLDEQYF. In nucleotides, the CDR3 is TGTGCCAGCACCCCGATGGGTTTGGACGAGCAGTACTTC.

The chain couples TRBV12-3 or TRBV12-4 to TRBJ1-2; D is uncertain. Trimming removed 5 bases from V and 7 bases from J, with 11 bases in between. CDR3 size: 12 residues. The CDR3 is CASSRSEVGYTF. CDR3 coding DNA: TGTGCCAGCAGTCGTTCCGAGGTTGGCTACACCTTC.

This clonotype was seen a few times. This rearrangement joins TRBV7-8 to TRBJ2-7, with unresolved D. V was shortened by 5 bases and J by 2 bases, with 10 bases between the two germline ends. From germline, CDR1 is SGHVS and CDR2 FQNEAQ. CDR3 size: 13 residues. CDR3 residues: CASSEGPTYEQYF. The CDR3 DNA is TGTGCCAGCAGCGAAGGACCTACCTACGAGCAGTACTTC.

This clonotype came up a few times. Germline and junction disagree at one end, which may indicate a read error. The gene calls are TRBV7-7 and TRBJ2-5; 9 positions agree with TRBD2. The CDR3 is made up of 13 amino acids. Germline CDR1 reads SSHAT; CDR2 reads FNYEAQ (reference sequence). The CDR3 DNA reads TGTGCTAGCAGCTATAGCGGGAGTGAGACCCAGTACTTC. It codes for CASSYSGSETQYF.